These 11 T cell receptor beta chains came from one sample sequenced in a study of OX40 agonist ivuxolimab in advanced cancers. Only in-frame clones appear in the TCRdb table, and some are missing; sequencing was by immunoSEQ multiplex PCR. The table lists 70,000 or so clones, around nine tenths of them singletons. The starting material was CD4+ or CD8+ T cells sorted from blood, obtained in a trial of the OX40 agonist ivuxolimab. Every receptor here comes from an adult with an advanced solid tumor such as melanoma, head and neck, liver or kidney cancer.

The rearrangement uses TRBV18 and TRBJ1-5; D unclear. Germline values: CDR1 KGHSH, CDR2 LQKENI. The length of the CDR3 is 16 residues. The V end lost 3 bases, the J end lost 7 bases, and 19 bases lay between the germline ends. The DNA for the CDR3 is TGTGCCAGCTCACCGGCTTCACCATTTGTGGCGCAGCCCCAGCATTTT. It specifies CASSPASPFVAQPQHF.

This clone came up a few times. V and J are TRBV28 and TRBJ1-6; D remains ambiguous. The V end lost 6 bases, the J end lost 9 bases, and 12 bases lay between the germline ends. Looked up from germline, CDR1 is MDHEN and CDR2 is SYDVKM. The CDR3 covers 13 residues. Written as DNA, the CDR3 is TGTGCCAGCAGGGATAGTTCATTTTCACCCCTCCACTTT. Its translation: CASRDSSFSPLHF.

This clone was seen only a few times. The rearrangement joins TRBV10-3 to TRBJ1-5; D not resolved. V was pared by 11 bases and J by 7 bases, with 18 bases between. This CDR3 is built from 13 residues. Germline V gives CDR1 ENHRY, CDR2 SYGVKD. The CDR3 nucleotides are TGTGCCGCCCGAGGAGGGCTAAGACAGCCCCAGCATTTT. It codes for CAARGGLRQPQHF.

The chain employs TRBV4-2 and TRBJ1-3; D is unresolved. This CDR3 is built from 15 residues. Trimming removed 1 base at V and 2 bases at J, with 9 bases between. Germline values: CDR1 LGHNA, CDR2 YNFKEQ. The CDR3 reads CASSQVGRTGNTIYF. CDR3 coding DNA: TGTGCCAGCAGCCAAGTTGGAAGAACTGGAAACACCATATATTTT.

This clone was counted only a few times. The V gene is TRBV18, the J gene TRBJ2-3, with a possible D match to TRBD1 (6 bases). The germline V and J ends were trimmed by 2 bases and 1 base, with 19 bases remaining between them. The CDR3 totals 18 residues. Germline V lookup: CDR1 KGHSH, CDR2 LQKENI. The CDR3 DNA reads TGTGCCAGCTCACCAACCCGGACAGTCAAAGGGGGCACAGATACGCAGTATTTT. Encoded protein: CASSPTRTVKGGTDTQYF.

J is TRBJ1-1 and V is TRBV5-8; D remains ambiguous. V shed 3 bases and J shed 3 bases, with 6 bases lying between them. Germline values: CDR1 SGHTS, CDR2 YDEGEE. This CDR3 spans 12 amino acids. The CDR3 DNA reads as TGTGCCAGCAGCTCGGATTACACTGAAGCTTTCTTT. Translation: CASSSDYTEAFF.

The rearrangement links TRBV27 to TRBJ2-1; 8 nucleotides match TRBD1. The V gene's germline CDR1 is MNHEY and CDR2 SMNVEV (reference sequence). The junction had 8 bases not matched to a gene; V was cut back by 2 bases and J by 2 bases. This CDR3 spans 17 amino acids. This chain's CDR3 is CASSLARTGNTYNEQFF. The CDR3 DNA sequence: TGTGCCAGCAGTTTAGCCCGGACAGGGAATACCTACAATGAGCAGTTCTTC.

The chain uses TRBV6-1 and TRBJ1-2; 8 bases align to TRBD1. This CDR3 is 14 amino acids long. Losses at the gene ends were 8 bases for V and 0 bases for J; bases not matched to a gene: 5. CDR1 and CDR2 from the germline V gene are MNHNS and SASEGT. Here the CDR3 reads CASHAGGSNYGYTF. CDR3 nucleotides: TGTGCCAGCCATGCAGGGGGCTCTAACTATGGCTACACCTTC.

The chain has TRBV7-6 and TRBJ2-1; D gene ambiguous. Trimming took 5 bases from V and 3 from J, leaving 2 bases between them. The CDR3 length is 11 residues. Germline CDR1 reads SGHVS; CDR2 reads FNYEAQ. CDR3 DNA: TGTGCCAGCAGCGACTACAATGAGCAGTTCTTC. Protein: CASSDYNEQFF.

V and J are TRBV30 and TRBJ1-5; D may be TRBD1 (6 bases). Per germline, CDR1 GTSNPN and CDR2 SVGIG (reference sequence). This CDR3 contains 15 residues. The V end was cut by 0 bases, the J end by 6 bases, with 15 bases between. CDR3 protein: CAWSVGKTGLQPQHF. The CDR3, as DNA: TGTGCCTGGAGTGTAGGGAAAACAGGGCTTCAGCCCCAGCATTTT. The whole variable domain, filled in from reference TRBV30 and TRBJ1-5, reads SQTIHQWPATLVQPVGSPLSLECTVEGTSNPNLYWYRQAAGRGLQLLFYSVGIGQISSEVPQNLSASRPQDRQFILSSKKLLLSDSGFYLCAWSVGKTGLQPQHFGDGTRLSIL.

The rearrangement links TRBV18 to TRBJ2-3; 9 positions match TRBD2. Germline V gene lookup returns CDR1 KGHSH and CDR2 LQKENI. This CDR3 has 17 residues. Trimming took 0 bases from V and 3 from J; bases not matched to a gene: 7. The chain's CDR3 is CASSPPNSGSWTDTQYF. In DNA, the CDR3 is TGTGCCAGCTCACCACCGAATAGCGGGAGTTGGACAGATACGCAGTATTTT.